The 20 T cell receptor beta chains presented below share a single source sample, sequenced in a study of T cell responses to AZD1222 COVID-19 vaccine. Method: immunoSEQ multiplex PCR; TCRdb's copy keeps in-frame clones and lacks some. The sample contains 190,000 or so clones, approximately 90% of which appear only once. The sample in question was peripheral blood, obtained 28 days after the second AZD1222 dose. These receptors came from an adult who received the AZD1222 COVID-19 vaccine.

This chain connects TRBV21-1 to TRBJ2-1; TRBD2 was called by the table and not checked on the DNA. TRBV21-1 is designated a pseudogene. The CDR3 sequence is 16 residues long. The CDR3 DNA sequence: TGTGCCAGCAGCACCTGTAGCGGGCCCTCCTACAATGAGCAGTTCTTC. Protein: CASSTCSGPSYNEQFF.

The rearrangement uses TRBV6-2 or TRBV6-3 and TRBJ2-7; the D is unclear. The CDR3 is 13 amino acids. The V end was cut by 0 bases, the J end by 3 bases, with 6 bases between. The germline gives CDR1 MNHEY, CDR2 SVGEGT. Here the CDR3 reads CASSYSERYEQYF. The CDR3 nucleotides read TGTGCCAGCAGTTACTCAGAGCGCTACGAGCAGTACTTC.

The chain has TRBV7-9 and TRBJ2-2; no clear D gene. In germline, CDR1 is SEHNR, CDR2 FQNEAQ (reference sequence). The CDR3 loop spans 15 amino acids. Trimming took off 1 base at V and 3 bases at J, with 9 bases between the two ends. CDR3 sequence (DNA): TGTGCCAGCAGCTTAGGGGAACTTTACACCGGGGAGCTGTTTTTT. Its translation is CASSLGELYTGELFF.

This clone appeared a single time. This rearrangement joins TRBV12-5 to TRBJ2-3; maybe TRBD1 (5 bases). The germline V gene encodes CDR1 LGHNT and CDR2 FRNRAP. The V gene lost 8 bases and the J gene lost 2 bases, with 17 bases spanning the gap. The CDR3 runs to 15 residues. The CDR3 DNA reads TGTGCTAGTCTACCCACAGGTTTCTTCACAGATACGCAGTATTTT. Translating it yields CASLPTGFFTDTQYF. The entire variable domain, with the rest obtained from reference TRBV12-5 and TRBJ2-3, is as follows: DARVTQTPRHKVTEMGQEVTMRCQPILGHNTVFWYRQTMMQGLELLAYFRNRAPLDDSGMPKDRFSAEMPDATLATLKIQPSEPRDSAVYFCASLPTGFFTDTQYFGPGTRLTVL.

The genes are TRBV6-5 and TRBJ1-5; 7 bases agree with TRBD1. Germline V gene sequence: CDR1 MNHEY, CDR2 SVGAGI. V shed 4 bases and J 4 bases; nucleotides not matched to a gene: 4. The CDR3 consists of 14 residues. The CDR3 sequence is CASSSQGGNQPQHF. The CDR3, as DNA: TGTGCCAGCAGTTCCCAGGGGGGGAATCAGCCCCAGCATTTT.

There are a few counts of this clone. The chain combines TRBV5-4 with TRBJ1-3; no clear D gene. V was pared by 4 bases and J by 7 bases, with 18 bases between. The germline V gene has CDR1 SGHNT and CDR2 YYREEE (reference sequence). The CDR3 consists of 15 residues. The CDR3 DNA follows: TGTGCCAGCAGCCGGTCTGTCCCTGGTGGTAACACCATATATTTT. This sequence encodes CASSRSVPGGNTIYF.

This clone was seen just once. The V call is TRBV24-1, the J call TRBJ2-7; 8 nucleotides line up with TRBD1. The germline CDR1 and CDR2 sequences are KGHDR and SFDVKD. Trimming cost V 4 bases and J 3 bases; bases outside gene matches: 10. The CDR3 is made up of 16 amino acids. CDR3 in amino acids: CATSDPTSTGGYEQYF. The CDR3, as DNA: TGTGCCACCAGTGACCCCACCTCCACAGGGGGCTACGAGCAGTACTTC.

This chain joins TRBV6-5 and TRBJ2-1; tentatively, D is TRBD2 (6 bases). Germline assignment: CDR1 MNHEY and CDR2 SVGAGI. This CDR3 has 13 amino acids. V dropped 2 bases and J dropped 10 bases, with 12 bases sitting between them. The CDR3 coding sequence is TGTGCCAGCAGTTACGGCGGCGGGGTAGAGCAGTTCTTC. This translates into CASSYGGGVEQFF.

The genes are TRBV3-1 (or the pseudogene TRBV3-2) and TRBJ2-5, with a weak D call TRBD2 (5 bases). V lost 4 bases and J lost 3, with 9 bases in between. CDR3 length: 13 amino acids. Germline V gene data show CDR1 as LGHDT and CDR2 as YNNKEL (reference sequence). The CDR3: CASSPGIKETQYF. CDR3 sequence (DNA): TGTGCCAGCAGCCCGGGGATCAAAGAGACCCAGTACTTC.

This rearrangement joins TRBV5-6 to TRBJ1-6, with no clear D. Germline V lookup: CDR1 SGHDT, CDR2 YYEEEE. The CDR3 is 13 amino acids. V was trimmed by 10 bases and J by 9 bases, leaving 17 bases between them. This CDR3 reads CAGPDVKGSPLHF. DNA for the CDR3: TGTGCCGGACCCGATGTCAAGGGTTCACCCCTCCACTTT.

This clone has more than one count but fewer than ten. The chain recombines TRBV25-1 with TRBJ2-7, with 10 bases identical to TRBD2. This CDR3 comprises 16 residues. The germline gives CDR1 MGHDK, CDR2 SYGVNS. The V and J ends lost 5 bases and 6 bases, in that order; junction bases with no gene match: 13. CDR3 in DNA: TGTGCCAGCAGTAAGTTTAGTACTAGCGGGGCCTCCGAGCAGTACTTC. Its protein is CASSKFSTSGASEQYF.

V and J are TRBV15 and TRBJ1-5; 7 nucleotides match TRBD1. CDR1 is LNHNV and CDR2 is YYDKDF in the germline V gene (reference sequence). V dropped 4 bases and J dropped 6; count of bases not matched to a gene: 12. The CDR3 covers 16 residues. The DNA of the CDR3 is TGTGCCACCAGCAAAAGACAGGGCGGTAACGGTCAGCCCCAGCATTTT. Translated, it gives CATSKRQGGNGQPQHF.

V is TRBV6-2 or TRBV6-3 and J is TRBJ1-4, with a tentative D call TRBD1 (5 bases). CDR1 and CDR2 from the germline V gene are MNHEY and SVGEGT. There are 14 residues in the CDR3. The ends were cut back, 4 bases at V and 10 bases at J, with 16 bases in the middle. CDR3 bases: TGTGCCAGCAGTTCCCGGGGGGGAGAAGGAAAACTGTTTTTT. It translates to CASSSRGGEGKLFF.

The V call is TRBV11-2, the J call TRBJ1-2, with a tentative D call TRBD1 (6 bases). Germline V gene data show CDR1 as SGHAT and CDR2 as FQNNGV. This CDR3 region has 15 residues. V was cut by 1 base and J by 4 bases, with 13 bases left in between. In DNA, the CDR3 is TGTGCCAGCAGCTTAGGGAGTTGGACAGCCTATGGCTACACCTTC. Residues: CASSLGSWTAYGYTF.

The chain is built from TRBV11-3 and TRBJ2-5; 9 nucleotides match TRBD2. Germline assignment: CDR1 SGHNT and CDR2 YENEEA. The J segment lost 2 bases and the V segment lost 5 bases, leaving 6 bases of the junction unmatched. CDR3 length equals 15 residues. The CDR3 bases are TGTGCCAGCAGCCCTCAGCTAGCGGGGCAAGAGACCCAGTACTTC. This sequence encodes CASSPQLAGQETQYF.

The sample holds one count of this clone. This chain links TRBV5-1 with TRBJ2-3; 13 nucleotides match TRBD2. V shed 0 bases and J 3 bases; nucleotides not matched to a gene: 7. The germline V gene encodes CDR1 SGHRS and CDR2 YFSETQ. The CDR3 consists of 18 residues. CDR3 sequence reads: CASSLEGTSGAGTDTQYF. The CDR3 DNA follows: TGCGCCAGCAGCTTGGAAGGGACTAGCGGGGCAGGGACAGATACGCAGTATTTT.

The chain employs TRBV9 and TRBJ1-2; tentative D call: TRBD1 (5 bases). This CDR3 has 12 amino acids. The V end was cut by 3 bases, the J end by 7 bases, with 10 bases between. CDR1 is SGDLS, CDR2 YYNGEE, per germline. Written as DNA, the CDR3 is TGTGCCAGCAGCGAGTCCGGGGCTGGCTACACCTTC. Translating it yields CASSESGAGYTF.

Only one count was recorded for this clone. The CDR3 is CASSSRQGPGVYGYTF. The CDR3 nucleotides are TGTGCCAGCAGTTCCCGACAGGGGCCGGGTGTCTATGGCTACACCTTC. The chain recombines TRBV6-5 with TRBJ1-2; 8 bases fit TRBD1. V lost 4 bases, J lost 4 bases, and 11 bases stayed unmatched. Per the germline V gene, CDR1 is MNHEY and CDR2 is SVGAGI. The CDR3 is made up of 16 amino acids.

Concerning this clone: Other DNA sequences in the sample encode the same CDR3. V and J are TRBV5-1 and TRBJ1-3; possibly TRBD1 for D (6 bases). From germline, CDR1 is SGHRS and CDR2 YFSETQ. V was shortened by 4 bases and J by 4 bases, with 15 bases between the two germline ends. The CDR3 contains 15 residues. The CDR3 loop reads CASSLSGGTGNTIYF. CDR3 nucleotides: TGCGCCAGCAGCCTCTCCGGGGGGACAGGAAACACCATATATTTT.

The rearrangement uses TRBV5-1 and TRBJ2-1; 9 positions agree with TRBD2. The ends lost 4 bases at V and 3 bases at J; junction bases unmatched: 5. The CDR3 extends over 15 amino acids. The germline CDR1 and CDR2 sequences are SGHRS and YFSETQ. Here the CDR3 reads CASSAIAGVYNEQFF. The CDR3 DNA follows: TGCGCCAGCAGCGCCATAGCGGGAGTCTACAATGAGCAGTTCTTC.